Listed here are 20 T cell receptor beta chains from one sample, sequenced in a study of CD8+ T cells in alopecia areata. It was cDNA, reverse transcribed from extracted RNA, that served as the sequencing template. Only in-frame clones appear in the TCRdb table, and some are missing; sequencing was by immunoSEQ multiplex PCR. There are 110,000 to 150,000 clones in the sample; about 51% occur only once, and less than 20% lies in the top ten. Noted treatment: oral pan-JAK inhibitor, 5-10 mg twice daily. The input for sequencing was CD8+ T cells sorted from blood, taken at week 4, from a patient treated with tofacitinib. These receptors came from a human donor with alopecia areata.

This sequence joins TRBV5-6 and TRBJ1-1; D call uncertain. The germline gives CDR1 SGHDT, CDR2 YYEEEE. The V end lost 4 bases, the J end lost 7 bases, and 11 bases lay between the germline ends. The length of the CDR3 is 12 residues. Here the CDR3 DNA reads TGTGCCAGCAGCCCCGGTCCGGGTGAAGCTTTCTTT. It is translated as CASSPGPGEAFF.

The CDR3 DNA reads as TGCAGCGTCCGACAAAGGGACTTCTACGAGCAGTACTTC. Residues: CSVRQRDFYEQYF. The V call is TRBV29-1, the J call TRBJ2-7; D might be TRBD2 (6 bases). Looked up from germline, CDR1 is SQVTM and CDR2 is ANQGSEA. Between the trimmed V and J ends, which lost 6 bases and 3 bases, there was a span of 15 bases. This CDR3 spans 13 amino acids.

The DNA of the CDR3 is TGTGCCAGCAGCTTAGGACAGGGAAATCAGCCCCAGCATTTT. This translates into CASSLGQGNQPQHF. The genes are TRBV7-9 and TRBJ1-5; TRBD1 matches at 7 bases. CDR3 size: 14 residues. Germline V gives CDR1 SEHNR, CDR2 FQNEAQ (reference sequence). The V gene end was trimmed by 1 base and the J gene end by 4 bases; junction bases not matched to a gene: 1. Drawing the rest from reference TRBV7-9 and TRBJ1-5, the complete variable domain is DTGVSQNPRHKITKRGQNVTFRCDPISEHNRLYWYRQTLGQGPEFLTYFQNEAQLEKSRLLSDRFSAERPKGSFSTLEIQRTEQGDSAMYLCASSLGQGNQPQHFGDGTRLSIL.

The rearrangement links TRBV6-5 to TRBJ2-3; D call uncertain. The CDR3 extends over 10 amino acids. V was pared by 7 bases and J by 5 bases, with 4 bases between. The V gene's germline CDR1 is MNHEY and CDR2 SVGAGI. The CDR3 nucleotides are TGTGCCAGCACGGGAGATACGCAGTATTTT. Translated: CASTGDTQYF.

This rearrangement joins TRBV7-9 to TRBJ2-2; D gene unclear. This CDR3 spans 14 amino acids. The germline gives CDR1 SEHNR, CDR2 FQNEAQ (reference sequence). Trimming removed 8 bases from V and 4 bases from J, with 14 bases in between. CDR3 coding DNA: TGTGCCAGCTGGGAAGGGATACGCACCGGGGAGCTGTTTTTT. Encoded protein: CASWEGIRTGELFF.

The V call is TRBV6-5, the J call TRBJ1-1; D gene unclear. Trimming removed 9 bases at V and 4 bases at J, with 12 bases between. The CDR3 contains 12 residues. Germline CDR1 and CDR2: MNHEY and SVGAGI. DNA of the CDR3: TGTGCCAGTAAGACACGGATCACTGAAGCTTTCTTT. Encoded protein: CASKTRITEAFF.

The chain employs TRBV29-1 and TRBJ2-1, with D perhaps matching TRBD1 (6 bases). Germline CDR1 is SQVTM and CDR2 is ANQGSEA. Deletions cut 3 bases from V and 7 bases from J, with 16 bases between. This CDR3 spans 14 amino acids. The CDR3 reads CSVEDLQGRNEQFF. CDR3 in DNA: TGCAGCGTTGAGGATTTGCAGGGGCGGAATGAGCAGTTCTTC.

This chain uses TRBV13 with TRBJ2-1; D is undetermined. Germline V gene sequence: CDR1 PRHDT, CDR2 FYEKMQ (reference sequence). The V and J ends lost 7 bases and 4 bases respectively, with 5 bases between them. The CDR3 sequence is 11 residues long. DNA for the CDR3: TGTGCCAGCAAAAGTTACAATGAGCAGTTCTTC. Translated: CASKSYNEQFF.

This clone occurred a few times. The genes are TRBV4-1 and TRBJ2-7, with D hard to call. Germline V gives CDR1 MGHRA, CDR2 YSYEKL. This CDR3 is built from 14 residues. Deletions cut 4 bases from V and 6 bases from J, with 16 bases between. This CDR3 reads CASSLRATEAEQYF. The CDR3 DNA is TGCGCCAGCAGCCTCCGGGCCACCGAGGCCGAGCAGTACTTC.

J is TRBJ1-1 and V is TRBV30, with unresolved D. V lost 4 bases to trimming and J lost 3 bases, with 6 bases between them. This CDR3 contains 11 residues. Germline lookup yields CDR1 GTSNPN and CDR2 SVGIG (reference sequence). CDR3 sequence: CAWNLDTEAFF. As DNA, the CDR3 is TGTGCCTGGAATTTGGACACTGAAGCTTTCTTT.

The V and J genes are TRBV5-1 and TRBJ2-5; TRBD1 matches 8 bases. This CDR3 contains 14 residues. The trim removed 3 bases at V and 4 bases at J, leaving 5 bases unmatched. Germline-derived CDR1 and CDR2 are SGHRS and YFSETQ. The CDR3 DNA sequence: TGCGCCAGCAGCTGTCAGGGGGCTGGAGAGACCCAGTACTTC. Translation: CASSCQGAGETQYF.

The chain combines TRBV14 with TRBJ2-1, with D maybe TRBD2 (6 bases). Germline CDR1 SGHDN, CDR2 FVKESK. V was trimmed by 0 bases and J by 11 bases, leaving 17 bases between them. This CDR3 spans 15 amino acids. The CDR3 DNA is TGTGCCAGCAGCCAAGATTCCCTAGCGAGGTGGCAGCAGTTCTTC. It yields the protein CASSQDSLARWQQFF.

This sequence joins TRBV27 and TRBJ1-6; the D gene is possibly TRBD1 (5 bases). The germline CDR1 and CDR2 sequences are MNHEY and SMNVEV (reference sequence). Trimming removed 6 bases at V and 9 bases at J, with 12 bases between. This CDR3 is 13 amino acids long. Here the CDR3 reads CASRPGGLSPLHF. CDR3 nucleotide sequence: TGTGCCAGCAGACCGGGGGGTCTTTCACCCCTCCACTTT.

The rearrangement uses TRBV12-5 and TRBJ2-1; 9 bases are a match to TRBD1. The germline gives CDR1 LGHNT, CDR2 FRNRAP. This CDR3 is 15 amino acids long. V trimming: 1 base; J trimming: 6 bases; junction bases outside the gene matches: 4. CDR3 protein: CASGLAQGAANEQFF. The CDR3 bases are TGTGCTAGTGGTTTGGCACAGGGGGCCGCCAATGAGCAGTTCTTC. The entire variable domain, with the rest obtained from reference TRBV12-5 and TRBJ2-1, is as follows: DARVTQTPRHKVTEMGQEVTMRCQPILGHNTVFWYRQTMMQGLELLAYFRNRAPLDDSGMPKDRFSAEMPDATLATLKIQPSEPRDSAVYFCASGLAQGAANEQFFGPGTRLTVL.

This clone was seen a handful of times. The chain links TRBV13 to TRBJ1-2, with TRBD1 identical over 7 bases. CDR3 size: 14 residues. The germline V gene encodes CDR1 PRHDT and CDR2 FYEKMQ (reference sequence). V shed 5 bases, J shed 0 bases, and the junction held 3 bases outside the gene matches. The DNA for the CDR3 is TGTGCCAGCAGCCAAGGGACAGCTAACTATGGCTACACCTTC. Its translation: CASSQGTANYGYTF. Full variable domain (missing parts from reference TRBV13 and TRBJ1-2): AAGVIQSPRHLIKEKRETATLKCYPIPRHDTVYWYQQGPGQDPQFLISFYEKMQSDKGSIPDRFSAQQFSDYHSELNMSSLELGDSALYFCASSQGTANYGYTFGSGTRLTVV.

This clone has a count of ten or more. The chain couples TRBV10-3 to TRBJ2-5; 9 nucleotides line up with TRBD2. V dropped 7 bases and J dropped 5; count of bases not matched to a gene: 8. This CDR3 contains 14 residues. The germline V gene has CDR1 ENHRY and CDR2 SYGVKD. CDR3 residues: CAIKASGESETQYF. CDR3 coding DNA: TGTGCCATCAAGGCTAGCGGGGAAAGTGAGACCCAGTACTTC.

The chain carries TRBV5-1 and TRBJ1-1; D call uncertain. CDR1 is SGHRS and CDR2 is YFSETQ in the germline V gene. This CDR3 comprises 16 residues. V was clipped by 0 bases and J by 1 base, with 13 bases between them. Written as DNA, the CDR3 is TGCGCCAGCAGCTTGGAATGGTCAGTATCGAACACTGAAGCTTTCTTT. Its translation: CASSLEWSVSNTEAFF.

About this clone itself: At one boundary the junction diverges from the germline segment, which might be a read error. The chain employs TRBV6-5 and TRBJ2-5; 10 bases fit TRBD2. The CDR3 has 10 amino acids. Germline V CDR1 and CDR2: MNHEY, SVGAGI. As DNA, the CDR3 is TGTGCCAGCAGGGGGACTAGCGCGGACTTC. Translating gives CASRGTSADF.

This chain joins TRBV6-5 and TRBJ2-3; no definite D call. Trimming took off 5 bases at V and 2 bases at J, with 11 bases between the two ends. CDR3 size: 14 residues. CDR1 MNHEY and CDR2 SVGAGI come from the germline V gene. CDR3 sequence (DNA): TGTGCCAGCAGTGACTTTAGCTTCACAGATACGCAGTATTTT. Translated, it gives CASSDFSFTDTQYF.

The rearrangement links TRBV6-5 to TRBJ2-7, with 8 bases matching TRBD1. J gave up 0 bases and V 7 bases, and 2 bases lay outside the gene matches. The CDR3 has 13 amino acids. Germline V CDR1 and CDR2: MNHEY, SVGAGI. Here the CDR3 DNA reads TGTGCCAGCACTGGGACAGGCTCCTACGAGCAGTACTTC. Translating gives CASTGTGSYEQYF.